The present TCR beta chain was sequenced within a study of T-cell reconstitution after alpha-beta-depleted transplantation in children. The CDR3 extends over 19 amino acids. Germline loops: CDR1 LGHDT, CDR2 YNNKEL (reference sequence). The germline V and J ends were trimmed by 1 base and 2 bases, with 20 bases remaining between them. Using unique molecular identifiers, the investigators prepared the TCRbeta library. TCRdb re-called the PCR reads through MiXCR, storing one row per CDR3 protein. The sample has 450,000 to 550,000 distinct CDR3 sequences, about 10% seen once; the top ten hold 12% to 15%.

The TCR comes from a female patient aged 2-10 years who had a stem cell transplant for aplastic anemia, so the T cells may come from the graft donor. The input for sequencing was PBMCs, mostly from graft donor cells, taken 180 days after TCRalphabeta/CD19-depleted stem cell transplant. The chain recombines TRBV3-1 with TRBJ1-4, with unresolved D. DNA of the CDR3: TGTGCCAGCAGCCAAGGTCTGGGTACCAAAGCCCTTACTAATGAAAAACTGTTTTTT. Its protein is CASSQGLGTKALTNEKLFF.